The entry below describes one T cell receptor (beta chain). The entry originates in a study of shared clonotypes between healthy human individuals. CD45RO-negative CD8 cells positively selected for CCR7 made up the naive population, which excluded terminally differentiated effector memory CD45RA+ cells. Some clones are missing from TCRdb's copy, which holds only in-frame ones; the method was immunoSEQ multiplex PCR. Of millions of clones in the sample, roughly 94% were seen once. This sequence was found in a man between 18 and 35 years old in good health. The sample taken for sequencing was naive CD8+ T cells sorted from blood.

The CDR3 sequence is CASSPGTGDTGELFF. CDR3 DNA sequence: TGCGCCAGCAGCCCCGGGACAGGGGACACCGGGGAGCTGTTTTTT. J is TRBJ2-2 and V is TRBV10-1; 10 nucleotides agree with TRBD1. V dropped 6 bases and J dropped 3; count of bases not matched to a gene: 4. CDR3 length equals 15 residues. Germline CDR1 reads WNHNN; CDR2 reads SYGVQD (reference sequence).